The present entry profiles one T cell receptor (beta chain) with its context. This entry is derived from a study of blood T cell repertoires in COVID-19. About the research overall: Whether acute or convalescent, the COVID-19 samples came from the United States, Italy and Spain.

In the original analysis: Reference gene primer amplification gave nucleated cell count estimates. Assay used: immunoSEQ multiplex PCR; TCRdb lists only in-frame clones, some missing. That table supplies the V and J calls and clone size; D and trimming were determined from the DNA. The sample records some 13,000 clones, about four fifths being singletons. There are 18 residues in the CDR3. The V segment lost 5 bases and the J segment 0 bases; nucleotides outside the gene matches: 12. Germline V gene data show CDR1 as SGHNT and CDR2 as YENEEA. The specimen sequenced was peripheral blood. The V gene is TRBV11-3, the J gene TRBJ1-4; the match to TRBD1 covers 7 bases. The sequence was collected from a man aged 50 to 60 with active COVID-19. The CDR3 sequence: CASSPTGGQGATNEKLFF. The DNA for the CDR3 is TGTGCCAGCAGCCCCACCGGCGGGCAGGGGGCAACTAATGAAAAACTGTTTTTT.